This T cell receptor beta chain stems from a study of CD8+ T cells in alopecia areata. Obtained from alopecia areata patients were lesional scalp punch biopsies along with peripheral blood. The sequencing template was cDNA reverse transcribed from extracted RNA. Assay: immunoSEQ multiplex PCR; the TCRdb copy retains only in-frame clones and omits some. The data hold hundreds of thousands of clones, with roughly two thirds observed a single time. Germline loops: CDR1 SGHTA, CDR2 FQGNSA. The CDR3 covers 18 residues. Trimming removed 5 bases at V and 0 bases at J, with 17 bases between. This specimen consisted of CD4+ T cells sorted from blood, obtained at week 0. The V gene is TRBV7-2, the J gene TRBJ2-6; D is perhaps TRBD1 or TRBD2 (5 bases each). The receptor was isolated from a human donor with alopecia areata. As DNA, the CDR3 is TGTGCCAGCAGCCCATCCTCGGGACGAATCTCTGGGGCCAACGTCCTGACTTTC. Protein sequence: CASSPSSGRISGANVLTF. The whole variable domain, remainder taken from reference TRBV7-2 and TRBJ2-6, is GAGVSQSPSNKVTEKGKDVELRCDPISGHTALYWYRQSLGQGLEFLIYFQGNSAPDKSGLPSDRFSAERTGGSVSTLTIQRTQQEDSAVYLCASSPSSGRISGANVLTFGAGSRLTVL.